The T cell receptor beta chain described here comes from a study of CD8 T cells in ankylosing spondylitis. Broader study findings: From matched ankylosing spondylitis synovial fluid, disease-linked clones were reportedly recovered at significantly enriched levels. Typical of ankylosing spondylitis blood, it appeared, was a TCR beta motif of eight highly homologous variants.

Points on this clonotype: Its antigen remains unidentified.

TCRdb reprocessed the 5' RACE reads with MiXCR, giving one entry per CDR3 protein. There are about 90,000 distinct CDR3 sequences in the sample; roughly 9% occur only once, and approximately 29% lies in the top ten. CDR1 MNHEY and CDR2 SMNVEV come from the germline V gene (reference sequence). CDR3 size: 15 residues. V lost 3 bases, J lost 0 bases, and 9 bases lay in between. The TCR was taken from a male donor with ankylosing spondylitis. The source material was blood, either unsorted or a sorted T cell fraction (not recorded which). The rearrangement links TRBV27 to TRBJ2-1; D call uncertain. CDR3 bases: TGTGCCAGCAGTTTTAGTATGAGCTCCTACAATGAGCAGTTCTTC. Its translation: CASSFSMSSYNEQFF.